Shown below are 5 T cell receptor beta chains from a single sample sequenced in a study of a mutant IDH1 vaccine in newly diagnosed glioma. Only in-frame clones appear in the TCRdb table, and some are missing; sequencing was by immunoSEQ multiplex PCR. The repertoire holds approximately 88,000 clones, with about four fifths as singletons. Regarding time point: baseline, week 1 (first vaccination visit). Treatment specified: pre-vaccination baseline after standard-of-care therapy. Sample: PBMCs, taken from a glioma patient treated with radiotherapy, temozolomide or both. The receptors originated from a man in his forties with glioma.

In its sample, this clone was seen a few times. V is TRBV27 and J is TRBJ2-7, with D perhaps TRBD1 or TRBD2 (5 bases each). Germline V gene sequence: CDR1 MNHEY, CDR2 SMNVEV (reference sequence). CDR3 size: 14 residues. V was trimmed by 3 bases and J by 2 bases, leaving 11 bases between them. In DNA form, the CDR3 reads TGTGCCAGCAGTTTTTGGGGGTCCCCCTACGAGCAGTACTTC. Amino acids: CASSFWGSPYEQYF.

This clone was recorded at least ten times. The chain combines TRBV7-2 with TRBJ2-7; D gene ambiguous. CDR3 length: 15 amino acids. The germline gives CDR1 SGHTA, CDR2 FQGNSA. V gave up 1 base and J gave up 0 bases, with 10 bases separating them. Here the CDR3 reads CASSLEGPSSYEQYF. The CDR3 DNA reads TGTGCCAGCAGCTTAGAAGGCCCGAGCTCCTACGAGCAGTACTTC. Full variable domain (rest looked up from reference TRBV7-2 and TRBJ2-7): GAGVSQSPSNKVTEKGKDVELRCDPISGHTALYWYRQSLGQGLEFLIYFQGNSAPDKSGLPSDRFSAERTGGSVSTLTIQRTQQEDSAVYLCASSLEGPSSYEQYFGPGTRLTVT.

Notes on this clone: One base away lies a much larger clone, so this may be a sequencing read error. The chain uses TRBV6-5 and TRBJ2-6; no clear D gene. The CDR3 sequence is 14 residues long. Trimming removed 4 bases at V and 0 bases at J, with 4 bases between. From germline, CDR1 is MNHEY and CDR2 SVGAGI. CDR3 region: CASSSLSGANVLTF. DNA for the CDR3: TGTGCCAGCAGTTCACTCTCTGGGGCCAACGTCCTGACTTTC.

This chain uses TRBV14 with TRBJ2-7, with TRBD1 identical over 8 bases. The CDR3 is 15 residues long. Trimming removed 3 bases from V and 4 bases from J; junction bases left unmatched: 8. Germline V gene lookup returns CDR1 SGHDN and CDR2 FVKESK. The CDR3 coding sequence is TGTGCCAGCAGCCAGGGTCGGGACAGGCGGTACGAGCAGTACTTC. It is translated as CASSQGRDRRYEQYF.

J is TRBJ2-1 and V is TRBV21-1; the table's D call of TRBD2 was not tested on the DNA. TRBV21-1 is shown as a pseudogene. The CDR3 extends over 15 amino acids. The CDR3 DNA follows: TGTGCCAGCAGCACAACCGGGACTAGCGCCAATGAGCAGTTCTTC. It is translated as CASSTTGTSANEQFF.